This TCR beta chain stems from a study of blood T cell dynamics during melanoma immunotherapy (dated by TCRdb to 2019 to 2021). In terms of the full investigation: Patients with metastatic melanoma were treated with first-line pembrolizumab or nivolumab plus ipilimumab as standard of care in the United Kingdom. Peripheral T cell receptor repertoires of metastatic melanoma patients were profiled before and after one cycle of checkpoint inhibitor therapy to find early correlates of response. The training cohort was made up of consecutive patients, while a further independent group of patients from the same centre was pooled to form an external validation set.

A fixed 350 ng of DNA was loaded for every bulk PBMC sample. The immunoSEQ TCRb Assay kit was used according to manufacturer instructions to amplify TCR beta CDR3 sequences from genomic DNA. The KAPA Library Quantification Kit for Illumina platforms was used to quantify pooled libraries by qPCR. Sequencing of the pooled libraries was done on an Illumina NextSeq 500, with clustering at about 0.6-1.1 pM. The study's own analysis went as follows. The TCR data were analyzed using immunoSEQ ANALYZER and the R LymphoSeq package. A rearrangement efficiency score was calculated as productive divided by the sum of productive and non-productive CDR3 sequences. Within each patient, timepoints were compared pairwise for clonality, measured with the Gini coefficient, and for diversity, measured with the Renyi index at alpha=1. In LymphoSeq, clonal relatedness was computed using an edit distance of 3, and repertoire similarity was computed using the Bhattacharyya coefficient. To classify response, a linear discriminant analysis based on week-3 changes in clonality and diversity was built using the R MASS and caret packages. TCRdb stores this immuneACCESS table with in-frame sequences only. Part of the clones is absent; in the studies checked, under half of the shortfall reflects unresolved V genes, and no reason is known for the rest. For V, J and clone size, that table is used; D and trimming come from the DNA. The sample table contains fewer than 7,500 clones; only one count was recorded for about 80% of them. The ten largest clones add up to 10% of the sample.

This sample's time point label indicates: week 3, after first cycle of checkpoint inhibitor. Blood samples were collected before treatment (T0) and at week 3 (W3), after the first cycle of checkpoint blockade. Except for a couple of patients with rapid clinical progression, response was assessed 12 weeks after the first infusion by RECIST 1.1; disease control meant complete response, partial response or stable disease. Patients with prior systemic cancer treatment, concomitant immunosuppressant therapy or synchronous other active malignancies were excluded. Both bulk PBMC and plasma cell-free DNA were sequenced for TCR beta so that circulating cells and T cell turnover could be tracked. PBMC were isolated from blood with Lymphoprep and SepMate tubes, followed by red cell lysis. QIAamp DNA Blood Mini kits were used to extract DNA from PBMC and from sorted T cell subsets. In the case of this clone: The specificity of this receptor is unknown. No much larger clone exists at a distance of one base, and base qualities are not known.

Study-wide conclusions, independent of this receptor: Whether the T cell clones behind the repertoire changes were melanoma-specific or instead reflected general immune activation was something the study could not determine. Unlike progressors, patients who went on to achieve disease control showed a bifurcated reorganization of the PBMC repertoire at W3, with either increased clonality or increased diversity. The relatively small sample size was acknowledged as something that could potentially limit how far the results can be generalized.

Via the germline V gene, CDR1 is SQVTM and CDR2 ANQGSEA. Taken from cysteine to phenylalanine, the CDR3 has 13 residues. The entry retains the CDR3 DNA only, 39 bases that are in frame from base 1. Trimming costs V 3 bases and J 3 bases, and their ends lie 11 bases apart. The receptor comes from a human donor with melanoma. The rearranged chain carries TRBV29-1 and TRBJ1-2, with TRBD1 perhaps the D gene, on 5 matching bases. Sequencing was performed on blood, taken from a patient treated with checkpoint blockade. At the DNA level, the sequence is TGCAGCGTTGACAGGGCGCGCGACTATGGCTACACCTTC. Its product reads: CSVDRARDYGYTF.